This T cell receptor (beta chain) is drawn from a study of shared clonotypes between healthy human individuals. The study, taken as a whole, reports: The sole specimen, blood, was sampled, and tissue repertoires likely differ. An anticipated effect of sequencing depth on clonotype sharing among donors was recognized.

TCRdb's table, derived via immunoSEQ multiplex PCR, lists solely in-frame clones and lacks some. The table has approximately 1.5 million clones, roughly 98.5% seen once. As for this clone: Its antigen is still unknown.

Trimming cost V 4 bases and J 2 bases, with 3 bases left between them. The germline gives CDR1 SGHRS, CDR2 YFSETQ. This CDR3 is 12 amino acids long. The sequence was obtained from a man aged 25-45 years in good health. This chain connects TRBV5-1 to TRBJ2-2, with D unresolved. Material: naive CD4+ T cells sorted from blood. The subset denotes: CD45RA+ positively selected. Here the CDR3 reads CASSDNTGELFF. CDR3 DNA sequence: TGCGCCAGCAGCGACAACACCGGGGAGCTGTTTTTT.